This TCR beta chain emerged from a study of OX40 agonist ivuxolimab in advanced cancers. Turning to the study itself: Partial responses were observed in three patients, of whom one had hepatocellular carcinoma and two had cutaneous melanoma.

Findings and limits, study-wide: Individuals who were partial responders at 0.1-3.0 mg/kg had clonal expansion that ranked among the lowest. Among the nonresponders, some also had low normalized T-cell clonal expansion. The investigators did not determine what antigen specificity the expanded peripheral T cells had.

Details on this clone: The antigen is not known.

Here immunoSEQ multiplex PCR was the method, and the copy in TCRdb shows in-frame clones only, minus some. The repertoire holds about 83,000 clones, approximately 90% seen once, with 0.6% to 0.8% in the top ten. This material consisted of CD4+ or CD8+ T cells sorted from blood, taken in a trial of the OX40 agonist ivuxolimab. The TCR sequence derives from an adult with an advanced solid tumor such as melanoma, head and neck, liver or kidney cancer.

This CDR3 reads CASSMAIEETQYF. CDR3 nucleotide sequence: TGTGCCAGCAGCATGGCAATTGAAGAGACCCAGTACTTC. The chain joins TRBV2 to TRBJ2-5, with no clear D. V dropped 6 bases and J dropped 3 bases, with 11 bases sitting between them. From germline, CDR1 is SNHLY and CDR2 FYNNEI. This CDR3 region has 13 residues.